This T cell receptor (beta chain) was recovered during a study of blood T cell repertoires in COVID-19. Measured with immunoSEQ multiplex PCR; TCRdb has only the in-frame clones, and not every one. The sample records some 250,000 clones, roughly 90% being singletons. The sequence was obtained from a man aged 35-49 years who had recovered from COVID-19. The sample consisted of PBMCs or T cells enriched from blood (not recorded which).

The CDR3 nucleotides are TGTGCCACCAGCAGAGATCACGGCAGGGGGGTCGGGGAGCTGTTTTTT. This gives the protein CATSRDHGRGVGELFF. This chain connects TRBV15 to TRBJ2-2; TRBD1 might be the D (7 bases). V was cut by 0 bases and J by 7 bases, with 15 bases left in between. This CDR3 comprises 16 residues. The germline V gene encodes CDR1 LNHNV and CDR2 YYDKDF (reference sequence).